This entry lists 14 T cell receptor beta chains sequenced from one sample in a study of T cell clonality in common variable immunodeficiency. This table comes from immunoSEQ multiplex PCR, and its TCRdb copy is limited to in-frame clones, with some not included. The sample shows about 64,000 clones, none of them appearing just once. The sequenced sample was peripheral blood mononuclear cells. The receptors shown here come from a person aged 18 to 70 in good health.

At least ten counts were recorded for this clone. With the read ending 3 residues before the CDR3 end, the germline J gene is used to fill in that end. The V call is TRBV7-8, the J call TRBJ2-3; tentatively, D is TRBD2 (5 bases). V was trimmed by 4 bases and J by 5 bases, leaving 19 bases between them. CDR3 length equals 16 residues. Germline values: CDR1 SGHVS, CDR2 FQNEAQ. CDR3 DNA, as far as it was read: TGTGCCAGCAGCTCCACCAACCCCGACTATAAAGATACG. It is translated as CASSSTNPDYKDT. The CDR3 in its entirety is CASSSTNPDYKDTQYF.

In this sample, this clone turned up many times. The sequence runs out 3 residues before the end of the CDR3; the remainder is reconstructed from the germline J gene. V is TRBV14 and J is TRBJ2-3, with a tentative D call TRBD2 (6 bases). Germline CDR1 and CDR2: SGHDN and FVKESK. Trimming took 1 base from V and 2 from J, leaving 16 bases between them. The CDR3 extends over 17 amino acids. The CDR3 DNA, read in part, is TGTGCCAGCAGCCAAGCAAGATCGGGACTCATCACAGATACG. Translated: CASSQARSGLITDT. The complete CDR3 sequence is CASSQARSGLITDTQYF.

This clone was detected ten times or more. This CDR3 is CASSLGQAQGNEQFF. The sequenced CDR3 bases are TGTGCCAGTAGTTTAGGACAGGCCCAAGGCAATGAG. The J gene is TRBJ2-1, the V gene TRBV19, with 7 positions matching TRBD1. Read coverage stops 3 residues before the CDR3 terminus; the germline J gene supplies the remainder. The CDR3 is 15 amino acids. V gave up 5 bases and J gave up 6 bases; unmatched junction bases: 10. CDR1 and CDR2 (germline): LNHDA, SQIVND (reference sequence).

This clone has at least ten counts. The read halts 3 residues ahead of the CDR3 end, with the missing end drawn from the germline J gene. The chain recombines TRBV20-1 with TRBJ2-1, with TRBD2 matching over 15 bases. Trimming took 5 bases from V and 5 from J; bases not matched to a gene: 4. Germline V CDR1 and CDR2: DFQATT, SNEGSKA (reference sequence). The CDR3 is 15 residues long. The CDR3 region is CSAGLAGGANNEQFF. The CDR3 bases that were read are TGCAGTGCTGGACTAGCGGGGGGGGCGAACAATGAG.

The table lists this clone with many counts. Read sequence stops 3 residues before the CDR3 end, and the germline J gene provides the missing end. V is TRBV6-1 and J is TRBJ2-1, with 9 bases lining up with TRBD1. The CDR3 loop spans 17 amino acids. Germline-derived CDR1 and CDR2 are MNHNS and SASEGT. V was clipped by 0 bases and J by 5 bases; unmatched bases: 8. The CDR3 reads CASSEAKDRGPDNEQFF. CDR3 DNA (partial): TGTGCCAGCAGTGAAGCGAAGGACAGGGGACCCGACAATGAG.

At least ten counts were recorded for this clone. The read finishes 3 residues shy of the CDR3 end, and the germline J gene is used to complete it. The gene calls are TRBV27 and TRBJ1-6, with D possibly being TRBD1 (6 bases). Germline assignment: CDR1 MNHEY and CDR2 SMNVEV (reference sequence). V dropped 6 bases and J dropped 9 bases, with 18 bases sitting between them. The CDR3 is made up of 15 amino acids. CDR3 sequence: CASSSPGDRGSPLHF. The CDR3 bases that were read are TGTGCCAGCAGCTCCCCAGGGGACCGGGGTTCACCC.

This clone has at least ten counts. CDR3 sequence reads: CSAREGGGEQYF. The CDR3 bases that were read are TGCAGTGCTAGAGAGGGGGGGGGCGAG. The chain carries TRBV20-1 and TRBJ2-7; 7 nucleotides align to TRBD2. The observed sequence ends 3 residues before the CDR3 terminus, with the missing tail filled in from the germline J gene. The CDR3 is 12 amino acids. Germline V gives CDR1 DFQATT, CDR2 SNEGSKA (reference sequence). V lost 0 bases, J lost 6 bases, and 2 bases stayed unmatched.

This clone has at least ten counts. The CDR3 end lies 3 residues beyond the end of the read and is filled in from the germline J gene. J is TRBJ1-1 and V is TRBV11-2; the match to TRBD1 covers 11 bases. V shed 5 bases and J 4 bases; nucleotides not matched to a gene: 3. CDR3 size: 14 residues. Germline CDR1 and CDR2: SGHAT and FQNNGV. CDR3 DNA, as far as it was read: TGTGCCAGCAGCCGGGACAGGGGGGGCACTGAA. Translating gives CASSRDRGGTE. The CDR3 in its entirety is CASSRDRGGTEAFF.

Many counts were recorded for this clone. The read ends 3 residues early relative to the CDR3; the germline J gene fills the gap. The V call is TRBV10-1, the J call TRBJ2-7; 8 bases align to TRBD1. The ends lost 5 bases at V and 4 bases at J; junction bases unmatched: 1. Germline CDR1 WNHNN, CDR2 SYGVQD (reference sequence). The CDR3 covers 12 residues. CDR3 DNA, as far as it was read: TGCGCCAGCAGTAACAGGGGGTACGAG. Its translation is CASSNRGYE. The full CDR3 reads CASSNRGYEQYF.

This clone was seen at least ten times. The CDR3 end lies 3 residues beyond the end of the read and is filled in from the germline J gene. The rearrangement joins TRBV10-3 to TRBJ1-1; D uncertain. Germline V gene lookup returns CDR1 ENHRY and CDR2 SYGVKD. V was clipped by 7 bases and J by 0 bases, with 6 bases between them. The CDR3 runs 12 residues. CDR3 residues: CAITGVNTEAFF. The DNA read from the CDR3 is TGTGCCATCACCGGTGTGAACACTGAA.

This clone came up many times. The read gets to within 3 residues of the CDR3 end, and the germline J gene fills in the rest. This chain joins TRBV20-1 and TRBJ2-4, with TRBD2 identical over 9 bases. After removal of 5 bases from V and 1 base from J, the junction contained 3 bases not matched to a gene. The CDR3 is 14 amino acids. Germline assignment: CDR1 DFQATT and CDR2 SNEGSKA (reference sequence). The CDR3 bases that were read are TGCAGTGCTTATGGACTAGCGGCCAAAAACATT. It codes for CSAYGLAAKNI. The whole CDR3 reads CSAYGLAAKNIQYF.

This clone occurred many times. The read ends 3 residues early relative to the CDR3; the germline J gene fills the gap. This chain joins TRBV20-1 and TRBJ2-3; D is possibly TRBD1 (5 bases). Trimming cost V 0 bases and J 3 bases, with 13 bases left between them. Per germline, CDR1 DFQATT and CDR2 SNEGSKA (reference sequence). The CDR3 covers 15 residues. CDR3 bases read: TGCAGTGCTAGAGATAGGGGTCTAGGGACAGATACG. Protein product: CSARDRGLGTDT. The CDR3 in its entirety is CSARDRGLGTDTQYF.

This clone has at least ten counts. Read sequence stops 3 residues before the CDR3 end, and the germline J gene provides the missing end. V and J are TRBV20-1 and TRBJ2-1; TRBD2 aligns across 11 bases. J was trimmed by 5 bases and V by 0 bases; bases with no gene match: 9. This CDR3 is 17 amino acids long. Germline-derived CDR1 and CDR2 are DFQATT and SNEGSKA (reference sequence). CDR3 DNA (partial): TGCAGTGCTAGAGATGGTGGTAGCGGGAGGGCCCACAATGAG. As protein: CSARDGGSGRAHNE. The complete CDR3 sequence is CSARDGGSGRAHNEQFF.

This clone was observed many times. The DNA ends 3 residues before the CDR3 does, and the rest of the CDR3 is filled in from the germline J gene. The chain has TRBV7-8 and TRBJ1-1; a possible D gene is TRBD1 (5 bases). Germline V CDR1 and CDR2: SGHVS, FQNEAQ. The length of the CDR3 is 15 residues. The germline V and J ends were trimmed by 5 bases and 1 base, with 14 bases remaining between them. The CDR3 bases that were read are TGTGCCAGCAGCCACCGACAGTGGGAGAACACTGAA. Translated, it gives CASSHRQWENTE. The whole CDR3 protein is CASSHRQWENTEAFF.